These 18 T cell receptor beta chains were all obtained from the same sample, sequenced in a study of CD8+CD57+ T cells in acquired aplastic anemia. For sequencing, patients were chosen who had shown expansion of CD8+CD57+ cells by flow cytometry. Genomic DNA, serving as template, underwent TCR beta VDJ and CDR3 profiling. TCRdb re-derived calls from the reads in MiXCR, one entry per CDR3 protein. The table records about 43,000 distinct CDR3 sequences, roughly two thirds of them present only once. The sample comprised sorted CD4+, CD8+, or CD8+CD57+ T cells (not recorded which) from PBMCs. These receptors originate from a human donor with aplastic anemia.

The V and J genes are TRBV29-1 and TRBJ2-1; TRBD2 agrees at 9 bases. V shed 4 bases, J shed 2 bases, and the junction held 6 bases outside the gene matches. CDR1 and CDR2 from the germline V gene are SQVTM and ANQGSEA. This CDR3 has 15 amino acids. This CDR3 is CSVVIGGGAYNEQFF. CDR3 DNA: TGCAGCGTTGTTATTGGCGGGGGGGCCTACAATGAGCAGTTCTTC.

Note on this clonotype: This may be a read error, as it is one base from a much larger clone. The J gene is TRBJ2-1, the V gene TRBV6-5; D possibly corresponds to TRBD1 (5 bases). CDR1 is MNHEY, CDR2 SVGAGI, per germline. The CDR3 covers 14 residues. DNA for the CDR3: TGTGTCAGCAGTTACTCGCCAGGGTACAATGAGCAGTTCTTC. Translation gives CVSSYSPGYNEQFF.

CDR3 sequence: CASSRAETQYF. The DNA for the CDR3 is TGTGCCAGTAGCAGGGCAGAGACCCAGTACTTC. The genes are TRBV19 and TRBJ2-5; D possibly corresponds to TRBD1 (5 bases). This CDR3 region has 11 residues. With 6 bases removed from V and 4 bases from J, the gap between germline ends came to 6 bases. Germline CDR1 is LNHDA and CDR2 is SQIVND (reference sequence).

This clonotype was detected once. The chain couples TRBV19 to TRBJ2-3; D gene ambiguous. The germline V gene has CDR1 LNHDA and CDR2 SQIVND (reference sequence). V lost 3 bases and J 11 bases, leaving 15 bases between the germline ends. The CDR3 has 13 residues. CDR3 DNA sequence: TGTGCCAGTAGTATGTTGGCCCACAATGAGCAGTATTTT. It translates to CASSMLAHNEQYF.

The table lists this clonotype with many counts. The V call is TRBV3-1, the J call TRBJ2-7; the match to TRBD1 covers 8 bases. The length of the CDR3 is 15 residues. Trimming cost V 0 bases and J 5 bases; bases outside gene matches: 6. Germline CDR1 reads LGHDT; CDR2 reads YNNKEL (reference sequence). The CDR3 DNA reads TGTGCCAGCAGCCAAGAGGGGGAGACAGGGGACGAGCAGTACTTC. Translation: CASSQEGETGDEQYF.

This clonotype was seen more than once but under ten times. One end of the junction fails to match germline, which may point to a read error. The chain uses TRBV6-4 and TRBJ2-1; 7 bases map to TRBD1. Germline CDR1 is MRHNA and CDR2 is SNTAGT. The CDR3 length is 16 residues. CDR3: CASSDGDRVLYNKQFF. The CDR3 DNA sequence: TGTGCCAGCAGTGACGGAGACAGGGTTCTTTACAATAAGCAGTTCTTC.

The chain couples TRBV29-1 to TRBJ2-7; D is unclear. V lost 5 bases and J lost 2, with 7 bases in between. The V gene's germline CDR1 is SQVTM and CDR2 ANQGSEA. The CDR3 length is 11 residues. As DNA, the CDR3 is TGCAGCGTTTCCGATACCTACGAGCAGTACTTC. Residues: CSVSDTYEQYF.

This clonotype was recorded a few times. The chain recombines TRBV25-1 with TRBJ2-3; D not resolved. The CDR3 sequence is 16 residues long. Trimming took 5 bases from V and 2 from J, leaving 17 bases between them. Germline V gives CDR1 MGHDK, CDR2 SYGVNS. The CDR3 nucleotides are TGTGCCAGCAGTAGAACGACAAAGAGGATCACAGATACGCAGTATTTT. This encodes CASSRTTKRITDTQYF. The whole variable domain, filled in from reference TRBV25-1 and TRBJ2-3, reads EADIYQTPRYLVIGTGKKITLECSQTMGHDKMYWYQQDPGMELHLIHYSYGVNSTEKGDLSSESTVSRIRTEHFPLTLESARPSHTSQYLCASSRTTKRITDTQYFGPGTRLTVL.

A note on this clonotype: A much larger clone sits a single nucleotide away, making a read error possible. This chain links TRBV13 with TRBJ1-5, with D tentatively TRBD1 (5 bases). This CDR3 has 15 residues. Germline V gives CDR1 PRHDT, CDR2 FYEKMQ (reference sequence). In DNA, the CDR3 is TGTGTCAGCAGCTTAGTACAGGAGGGGATTGAGCCCCAGCATTTT. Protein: CVSSLVQEGIEPQHF.

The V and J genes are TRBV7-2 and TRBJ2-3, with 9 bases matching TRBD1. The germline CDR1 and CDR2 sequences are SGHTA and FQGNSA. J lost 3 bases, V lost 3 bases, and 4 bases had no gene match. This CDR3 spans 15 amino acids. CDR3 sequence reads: CASSFPDRGTDTQYF. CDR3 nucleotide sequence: TGTGCCAGCAGCTTCCCGGACAGGGGAACAGATACGCAGTATTTT.

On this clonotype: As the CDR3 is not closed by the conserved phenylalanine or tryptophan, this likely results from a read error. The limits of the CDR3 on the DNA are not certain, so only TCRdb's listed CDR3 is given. CDR3: CSAGETDGPEYY. The V and J genes are TRBV20-1 and TRBJ2-7; TRBD1 is the table's D call, not checked against the DNA. Germline assignment: CDR1 DFQATT and CDR2 SNEGSKA (reference sequence). Both ends counted, the CDR3 spans 12 residues.

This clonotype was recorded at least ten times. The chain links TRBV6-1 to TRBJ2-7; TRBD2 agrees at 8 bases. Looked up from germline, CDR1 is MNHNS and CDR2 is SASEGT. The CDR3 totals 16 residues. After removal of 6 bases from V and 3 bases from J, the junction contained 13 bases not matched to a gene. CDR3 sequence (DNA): TGTGCCAGCAGCGGCAAACTAGCGGAGATCGACTACGAGCAGTACTTC. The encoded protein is CASSGKLAEIDYEQYF.

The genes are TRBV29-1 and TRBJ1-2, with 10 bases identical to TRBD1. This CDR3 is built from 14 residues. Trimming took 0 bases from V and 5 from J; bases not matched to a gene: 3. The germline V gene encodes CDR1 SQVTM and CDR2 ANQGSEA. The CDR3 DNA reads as TGCAGCGTTGAAGATCAGGACAGGGGGTATGGCTACACCTTC. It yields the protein CSVEDQDRGYGYTF.

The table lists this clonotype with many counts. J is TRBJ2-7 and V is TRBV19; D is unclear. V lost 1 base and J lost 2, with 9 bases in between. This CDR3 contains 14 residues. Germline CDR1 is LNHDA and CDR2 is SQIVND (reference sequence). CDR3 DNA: TGTGCCAGTAGTATAGGGTCTGCCACCTACGAGCAGTACTTC. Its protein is CASSIGSATYEQYF.

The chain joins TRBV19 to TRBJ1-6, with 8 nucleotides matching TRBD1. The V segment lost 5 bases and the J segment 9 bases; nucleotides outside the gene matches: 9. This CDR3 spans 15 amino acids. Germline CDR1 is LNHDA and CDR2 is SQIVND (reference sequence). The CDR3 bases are TGTGCCAGTAGTGTGACGGCAGGGGGCCTTTCACCCCTCCACTTT. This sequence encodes CASSVTAGGLSPLHF. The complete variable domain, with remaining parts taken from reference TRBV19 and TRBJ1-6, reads DGGITQSPKYLFRKEGQNVTLSCEQNLNHDAMYWYRQDPGQGLRLIYYSQIVNDFQKGDIAEGYSVSREKKESFPLTVTSAQKNPTAFYLCASSVTAGGLSPLHFGNGTRLTVT.

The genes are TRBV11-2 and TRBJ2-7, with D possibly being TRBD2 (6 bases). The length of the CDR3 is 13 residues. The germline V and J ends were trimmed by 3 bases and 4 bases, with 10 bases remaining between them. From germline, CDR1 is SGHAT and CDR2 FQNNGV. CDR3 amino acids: CASSLGGGYEQYV. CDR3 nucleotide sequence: TGTGCCAGCAGCTTGGGGGGAGGTTACGAGCAGTACGTC.

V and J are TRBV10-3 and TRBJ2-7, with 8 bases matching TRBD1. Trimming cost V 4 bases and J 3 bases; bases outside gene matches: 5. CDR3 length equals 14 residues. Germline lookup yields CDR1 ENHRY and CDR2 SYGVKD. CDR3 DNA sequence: TGTGCCATCAGTGCGGACAGGGCCGGCTACGAGCAGTACTTC. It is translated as CAISADRAGYEQYF.

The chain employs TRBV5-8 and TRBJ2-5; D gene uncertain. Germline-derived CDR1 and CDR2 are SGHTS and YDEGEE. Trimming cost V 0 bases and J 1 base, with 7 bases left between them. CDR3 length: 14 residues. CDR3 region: CASSLGPGQETQYF. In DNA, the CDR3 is TGTGCCAGCAGCTTGGGCCCAGGCCAAGAGACCCAGTACTTC.